Here is one T cell receptor beta chain with its context. Its specificity is not known. This sample is drawn from a study of T cell therapy after organ transplantation. At the level of the study: About 75% of the ten patients were clinical responders.

TCRdb's copy holds only in-frame clones and misses some; the assay was immunoSEQ multiplex PCR. The sample has 50,000 or so clones, about 94% seen once; the top ten hold 3% to 3.5%. These patients had received solid-organ transplants and had drug-resistant or recurrent cytomegalovirus. The V gene's germline CDR1 is PRHDT and CDR2 FYEKMQ (reference sequence). CDR3 length: 15 amino acids. Trimming shortened V by 1 base and J by 0 bases, and 7 bases separated the two germline ends. The chain employs TRBV13 and TRBJ2-1; D is undetermined. The receptor's source is a human patient who had received a solid organ transplant and had CMV disease. The sequencing used CD8+ T cells from blood, collected before autologous CMV-specific T cell therapy. In nucleotides, the CDR3 is TGTGCCAGCAGCTTAGAACAGTCCTCCTACAATGAGCAGTTCTTC. Amino acid sequence: CASSLEQSSYNEQFF.